These 18 T cell receptor beta chains were sequenced from one sample in a study of a mutant IDH1 vaccine in newly diagnosed glioma. Antigens for these TCRs are unknown. Sequenced by immunoSEQ multiplex PCR; TCRdb stores in-frame clones only, minus some. Of some 54,000 clones in the sample, over 75% are singletons; the top ten hold around 2.5%. The sample's time point: week 11, during vaccination. Doses of 300 ug of mutant IDH1 20-mer peptide were given with topical imiquimod. The sequencing used PBMCs, collected from a glioma patient whose treatment included an IDH1 peptide vaccine. The receptors originated from a man in his fifties with glioma.

The chain carries TRBV13 and TRBJ1-6; D is unclear. CDR1 is PRHDT, CDR2 FYEKMQ, per germline (reference sequence). The CDR3 extends over 11 amino acids. The germline V and J ends were trimmed by 4 bases and 7 bases, with 2 bases remaining between them. This chain's CDR3 is CASSSNSPLHF. CDR3 sequence (DNA): TGTGCCAGCAGCTCAAATTCACCCCTCCACTTT.

J is TRBJ1-3 and V is TRBV10-3; no definite D call. The germline V and J ends were trimmed by 6 bases and 0 bases, with 6 bases remaining between them. This CDR3 is 13 amino acids long. Germline loops: CDR1 ENHRY, CDR2 SYGVKD. The CDR3 sequence: CAIRQNSGNTIYF. Here the CDR3 DNA reads TGTGCCATCAGACAAAACTCTGGAAACACCATATATTTT.

The V and J genes are TRBV28 and TRBJ2-7; 7 bases agree with TRBD1. The germline V gene has CDR1 MDHEN and CDR2 SYDVKM. The CDR3 totals 15 residues. V dropped 6 bases and J dropped 0; count of bases not matched to a gene: 8. The CDR3: CASSIQGVPSYEQYF. The CDR3 DNA reads as TGTGCCAGCAGCATCCAGGGGGTTCCCTCCTACGAGCAGTACTTC.

This chain joins TRBV29-1 and TRBJ2-2; TRBD2 might be the D (5 bases). Trimming shortened V by 7 bases and J by 8 bases, and 11 bases separated the two germline ends. This CDR3 comprises 11 residues. CDR1 SQVTM and CDR2 ANQGSEA come from the germline V gene. The CDR3 region is CSGSGEGELFF. Written as DNA, the CDR3 is TGCAGCGGGAGCGGAGAGGGGGAGCTGTTTTTT.

The rearrangement joins TRBV30 to TRBJ1-4, with no clear D. This CDR3 is built from 13 residues. The ends were cut back, 6 bases at V and 1 base at J, with 9 bases in the middle. Germline V CDR1 and CDR2: GTSNPN, SVGIG (reference sequence). CDR3 loop: CACQGGTNEKLFF. The DNA for the CDR3 is TGTGCCTGTCAAGGAGGAACTAATGAAAAACTGTTTTTT.

The chain uses TRBV5-1 and TRBJ1-5; D not certain. Between the trimmed V and J ends, which lost 2 bases and 6 bases, there was a span of 12 bases. The CDR3 is made up of 14 amino acids. The V gene's germline CDR1 is SGHRS and CDR2 YFSETQ. Here the CDR3 reads CASSLGSAAQPQHF. The CDR3 nucleotides are TGCGCCAGCAGCTTAGGGAGTGCGGCTCAGCCCCAGCATTTT.

The chain couples TRBV19 to TRBJ2-1, with TRBD1 matching over 11 bases. Germline V gene data show CDR1 as LNHDA and CDR2 as SQIVND (reference sequence). The trim removed 6 bases at V and 0 bases at J, leaving 10 bases unmatched. The CDR3 covers 18 residues. In DNA form, the CDR3 reads TGTGCCAGTAGGGGCGGACAGGGGGCTCTCCTCTCCTACAATGAGCAGTTCTTC. The encoded protein is CASRGGQGALLSYNEQFF.

This clone came up once. V is TRBV10-3 and J is TRBJ2-2, with unresolved D. Trimming stripped 5 bases from V and 5 bases from J, with 3 bases between. The CDR3 runs 11 residues. Germline lookup yields CDR1 ENHRY and CDR2 SYGVKD. Here the CDR3 DNA reads TGTGCCATCAGTTTAACCGGGGAGCTGTTTTTT. This encodes CAISLTGELFF.

The V and J genes are TRBV19 and TRBJ2-3; D is tentatively TRBD1 or TRBD2 (7 bases each). V shed 4 bases and J shed 4 bases, with 21 bases lying between them. The CDR3 contains 17 residues. CDR1 and CDR2 (germline): LNHDA, SQIVND (reference sequence). This chain's CDR3 is CASSTQKTGRVSDTQYF. DNA of the CDR3: TGTGCCAGTAGTACACAAAAGACAGGGAGGGTCTCAGATACGCAGTATTTT.

The V gene is TRBV19, the J gene TRBJ2-5; the match to TRBD1 covers 7 bases. The CDR3 runs to 17 residues. V shed 5 bases, J shed 1 base, and the junction held 13 bases outside the gene matches. Looked up from germline, CDR1 is LNHDA and CDR2 is SQIVND (reference sequence). CDR3: CASSSTIRQGGQETQYF. Here the CDR3 DNA reads TGTGCCAGTAGTTCCACCATCCGACAGGGTGGCCAAGAGACCCAGTACTTC.

The chain joins TRBV5-1 to TRBJ2-3, with D uncertain. Germline V gene data show CDR1 as SGHRS and CDR2 as YFSETQ. V dropped 0 bases and J dropped 6 bases, with 17 bases sitting between them. The CDR3 loop spans 16 amino acids. CDR3 coding DNA: TGCGCCAGCAGCTTGGGTACGAGTTCTCTTAAGGATACGCAGTATTTT. This translates into CASSLGTSSLKDTQYF.

The genes are TRBV5-6 and TRBJ1-2, with D maybe TRBD1 (6 bases). This CDR3 is built from 14 residues. In germline, CDR1 is SGHDT, CDR2 YYEEEE. V lost 0 bases and J lost 8, with 14 bases in between. The CDR3 nucleotides read TGTGCCAGCAGCTTGGCTTTACAGGGCCTCGGCTACACCTTC. Its protein is CASSLALQGLGYTF.

The genes are TRBV29-1 and TRBJ2-3; D may be TRBD1 or TRBD2 (5 bases each). This CDR3 contains 14 residues. Trimming took 7 bases from V and 7 from J, leaving 21 bases between them. Germline lookup yields CDR1 SQVTM and CDR2 ANQGSEA. The CDR3 loop is CSGREWGSLNTQYF. As DNA, the CDR3 is TGCAGCGGTAGGGAGTGGGGGTCGTTGAATACGCAGTATTTT.

This clone has only a few counts. V usage is TRBV4-3 and J usage is TRBJ1-1; TRBD1 might be the D (5 bases). Trimming removed 0 bases at V and 1 base at J, with 12 bases between. The CDR3 has 16 amino acids. CDR1 is LGHNA, CDR2 YSLEER, per germline. As DNA, the CDR3 is TGCGCCAGCAGCCAAGATAGCAAGGGGCGGAACACTGAAGCTTTCTTT. Its translation is CASSQDSKGRNTEAFF.

This chain's CDR3 is CARVEETQYF. In DNA form, the CDR3 reads TGTGCCAGGGTGGAAGAGACCCAGTACTTC. This chain joins TRBV5-4 and TRBJ2-5; D unresolved. The germline gives CDR1 SGHNT, CDR2 YYREEE (reference sequence). The CDR3 spans 10 residues. Trimming removed 8 bases at V and 3 bases at J, with 5 bases between.

The chain carries TRBV27 and TRBJ1-6; D not certain. The CDR3 is 12 residues long. V shed 6 bases and J shed 10 bases, with 10 bases lying between them. CDR1 and CDR2 (germline): MNHEY, SMNVEV (reference sequence). This CDR3 is CASSQHRSPLHF. The CDR3 DNA is TGTGCCAGCAGCCAGCATCGGTCACCCCTCCACTTT.

The chain links TRBV5-4 to TRBJ2-3; TRBD2 matches 9 bases. The CDR3 has 15 residues. After removal of 7 bases from V and 3 bases from J, the junction contained 9 bases not matched to a gene. Germline assignment: CDR1 SGHNT and CDR2 YYREEE (reference sequence). The CDR3 spells CASHPAGLATDTQYF. The CDR3 DNA reads TGTGCCAGCCACCCAGCAGGACTAGCGACAGATACGCAGTATTTT.

The chain joins TRBV4-1 to TRBJ1-3; a possible D gene is TRBD1 (5 bases). The CDR3 has 17 residues. Trimming removed 2 bases from V and 0 bases from J, with 14 bases in between. Germline V lookup: CDR1 MGHRA, CDR2 YSYEKL. In DNA form, the CDR3 reads TGCGCCAGCAGCCAAAAGGGGCGGCCTGGCTCTGGAAACACCATATATTTT. Its translation: CASSQKGRPGSGNTIYF.